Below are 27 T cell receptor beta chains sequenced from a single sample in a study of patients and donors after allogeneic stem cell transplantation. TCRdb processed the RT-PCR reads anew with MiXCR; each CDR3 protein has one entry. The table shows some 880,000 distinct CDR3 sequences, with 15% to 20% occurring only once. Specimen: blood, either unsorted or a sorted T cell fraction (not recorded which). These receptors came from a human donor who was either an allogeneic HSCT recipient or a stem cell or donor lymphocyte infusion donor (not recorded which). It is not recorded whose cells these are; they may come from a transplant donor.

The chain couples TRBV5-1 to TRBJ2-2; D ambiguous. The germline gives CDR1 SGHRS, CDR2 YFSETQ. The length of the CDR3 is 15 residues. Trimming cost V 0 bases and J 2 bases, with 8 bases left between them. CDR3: CASSLDGRNTGELFF. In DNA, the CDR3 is TGCGCCAGCAGCTTGGACGGGCGAAACACCGGGGAGCTGTTTTTT.

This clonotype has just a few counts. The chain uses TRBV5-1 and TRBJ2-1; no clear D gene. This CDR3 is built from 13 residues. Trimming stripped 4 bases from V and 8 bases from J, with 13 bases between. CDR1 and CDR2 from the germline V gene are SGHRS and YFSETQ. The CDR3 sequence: CASSLDGIYEQFF. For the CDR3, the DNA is TGCGCCAGCAGCCTGGATGGCATTTATGAGCAGTTCTTC.

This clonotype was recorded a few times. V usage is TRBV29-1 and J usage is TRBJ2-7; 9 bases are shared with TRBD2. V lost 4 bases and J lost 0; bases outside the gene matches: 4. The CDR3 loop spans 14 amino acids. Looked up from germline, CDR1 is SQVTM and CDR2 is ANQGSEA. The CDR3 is CSVGEAGGSYEQYF. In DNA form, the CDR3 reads TGCAGCGTTGGGGAAGCGGGAGGCTCCTACGAGCAGTACTTC.

The CDR3 coding sequence is TGTGCCAGCGGGAGCGGGGGGTTCTACAATGAGCAGTTCTTC. It codes for CASGSGGFYNEQFF. The genes are TRBV2 and TRBJ2-1, with 9 positions matching TRBD2. There are 14 residues in the CDR3. V lost 8 bases, J lost 3 bases, and 5 bases stayed unmatched. Per the germline V gene, CDR1 is SNHLY and CDR2 is FYNNEI.

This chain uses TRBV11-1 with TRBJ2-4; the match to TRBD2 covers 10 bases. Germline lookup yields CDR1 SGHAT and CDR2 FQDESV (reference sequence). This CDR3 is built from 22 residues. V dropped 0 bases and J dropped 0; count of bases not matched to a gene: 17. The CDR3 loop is CASSLAPFGLAEGEIAKNIQYF. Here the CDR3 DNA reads TGTGCCAGCAGCTTAGCTCCTTTTGGACTAGCGGAGGGAGAAATAGCCAAAAACATTCAGTACTTC. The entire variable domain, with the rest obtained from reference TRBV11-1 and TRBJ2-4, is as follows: EAEVAQSPRYKITEKSQAVAFWCDPISGHATLYWYRQILGQGPELLVQFQDESVVDDSQLPKDRFSAERLKGVDSTLKIQPAELGDSAMYLCASSLAPFGLAEGEIAKNIQYFGAGTRLSVL.

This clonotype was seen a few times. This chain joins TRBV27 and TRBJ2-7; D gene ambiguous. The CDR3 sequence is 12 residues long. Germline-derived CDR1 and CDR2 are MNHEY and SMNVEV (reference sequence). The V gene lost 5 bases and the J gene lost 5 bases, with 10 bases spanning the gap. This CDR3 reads CASSLPVDEQYF. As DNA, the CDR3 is TGTGCCAGCAGTCTCCCGGTCGACGAGCAGTACTTC.

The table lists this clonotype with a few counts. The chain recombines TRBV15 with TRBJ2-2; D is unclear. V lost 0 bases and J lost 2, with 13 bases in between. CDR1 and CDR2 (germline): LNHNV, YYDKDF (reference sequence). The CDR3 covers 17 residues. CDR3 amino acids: CATSREISGRNTGELFF. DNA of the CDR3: TGTGCCACCAGCAGAGAAATTAGTGGACGTAACACCGGGGAGCTGTTTTTT.

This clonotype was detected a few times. Here the CDR3 DNA reads TGTGCCACCAGTGATGACGCCTCATATGGCTACACCTTC. Amino acid sequence: CATSDDASYGYTF. The chain is built from TRBV24-1 and TRBJ1-2; D not resolved. The CDR3 extends over 13 amino acids. Per germline, CDR1 KGHDR and CDR2 SFDVKD. The V end was cut by 3 bases, the J end by 5 bases, with 9 bases between.

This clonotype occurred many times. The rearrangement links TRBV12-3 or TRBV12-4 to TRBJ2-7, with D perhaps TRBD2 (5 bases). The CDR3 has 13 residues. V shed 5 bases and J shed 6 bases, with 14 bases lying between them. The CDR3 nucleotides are TGTGCCAGCAGTGCGACGGGTGAGGGCGAGCAGTACTTC. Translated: CASSATGEGEQYF.

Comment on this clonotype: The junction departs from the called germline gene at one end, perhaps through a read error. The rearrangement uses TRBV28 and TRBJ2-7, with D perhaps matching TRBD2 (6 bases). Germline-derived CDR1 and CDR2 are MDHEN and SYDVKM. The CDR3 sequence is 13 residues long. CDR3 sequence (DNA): TGTGCCGGCAGGCCGGGACTCTCCTACGAGCAGTACTTC. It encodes CAGRPGLSYEQYF.

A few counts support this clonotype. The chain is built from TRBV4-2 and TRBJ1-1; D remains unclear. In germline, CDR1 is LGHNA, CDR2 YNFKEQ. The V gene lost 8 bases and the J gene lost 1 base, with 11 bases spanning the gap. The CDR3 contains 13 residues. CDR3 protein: CASGKEANTEAFF. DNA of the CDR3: TGTGCCAGCGGGAAAGAGGCGAACACTGAAGCTTTCTTT.

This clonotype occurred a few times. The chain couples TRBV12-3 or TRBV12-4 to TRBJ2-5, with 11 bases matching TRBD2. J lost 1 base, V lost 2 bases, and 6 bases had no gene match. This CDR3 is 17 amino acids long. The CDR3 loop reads CASSLNLSGRAQETQYF. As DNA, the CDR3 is TGTGCCAGCAGTTTAAATCTTAGCGGGAGGGCCCAAGAGACCCAGTACTTC.

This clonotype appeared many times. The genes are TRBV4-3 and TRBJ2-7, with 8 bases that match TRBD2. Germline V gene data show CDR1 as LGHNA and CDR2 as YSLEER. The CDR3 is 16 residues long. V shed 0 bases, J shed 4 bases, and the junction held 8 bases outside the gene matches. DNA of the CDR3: TGCGCCAGCAGCCAAGAGTGGGCGGGGGGAGGTTACGAGCAGTACTTC. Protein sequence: CASSQEWAGGGYEQYF.

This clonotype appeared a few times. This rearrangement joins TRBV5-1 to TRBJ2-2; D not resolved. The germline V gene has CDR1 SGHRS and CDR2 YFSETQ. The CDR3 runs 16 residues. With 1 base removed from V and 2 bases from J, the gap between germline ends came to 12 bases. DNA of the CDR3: TGCGCCAGCAGCTTGAGTCTGAATGGTAACACCGGGGAGCTGTTTTTT. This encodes CASSLSLNGNTGELFF.

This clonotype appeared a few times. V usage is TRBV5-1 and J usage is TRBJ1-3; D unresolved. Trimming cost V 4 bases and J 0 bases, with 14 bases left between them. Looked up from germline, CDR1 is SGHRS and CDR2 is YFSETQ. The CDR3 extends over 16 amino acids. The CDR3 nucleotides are TGCGCCAGCAGCCGCTCGACACCGAGCTCTGGAAACACCATATATTTT. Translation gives CASSRSTPSSGNTIYF.

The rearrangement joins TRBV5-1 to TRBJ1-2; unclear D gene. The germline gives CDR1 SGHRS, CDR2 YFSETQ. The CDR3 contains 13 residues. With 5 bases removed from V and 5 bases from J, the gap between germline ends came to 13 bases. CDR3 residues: CASRPGSQYGYTF. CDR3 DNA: TGCGCCAGCAGACCGGGGTCACAGTATGGCTACACCTTC.

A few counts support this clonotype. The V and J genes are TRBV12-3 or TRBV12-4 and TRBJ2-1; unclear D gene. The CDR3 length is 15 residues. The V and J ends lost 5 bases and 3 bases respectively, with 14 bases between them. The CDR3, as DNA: TGTGCCAGCAGTATCCATCCATCCCTCTACAATGAGCAGTTCTTC. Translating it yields CASSIHPSLYNEQFF.

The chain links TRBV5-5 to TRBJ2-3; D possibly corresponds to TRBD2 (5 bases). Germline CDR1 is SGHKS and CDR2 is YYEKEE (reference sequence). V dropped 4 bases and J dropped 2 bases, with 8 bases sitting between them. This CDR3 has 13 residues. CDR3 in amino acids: CASSRRPTDTQYF. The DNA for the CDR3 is TGTGCCAGCAGCAGGAGGCCCACAGATACGCAGTATTTT. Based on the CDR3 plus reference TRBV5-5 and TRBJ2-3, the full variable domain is DAGVTQSPTHLIKTRGQQVTLRCSPISGHKSVSWYQQVLGQGPQFIFQYYEKEERGRGNFPDRFSARQFPNYSSELNVNALLLGDSALYLCASSRRPTDTQYFGPGTRLTVL.

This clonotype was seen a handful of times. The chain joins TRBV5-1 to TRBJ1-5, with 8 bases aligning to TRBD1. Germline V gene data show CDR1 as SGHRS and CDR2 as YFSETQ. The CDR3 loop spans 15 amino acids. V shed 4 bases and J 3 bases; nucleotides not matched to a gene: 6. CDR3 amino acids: CASSVLGQANQPQHF. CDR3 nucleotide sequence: TGCGCCAGCAGCGTGCTGGGACAGGCCAATCAGCCCCAGCATTTT.

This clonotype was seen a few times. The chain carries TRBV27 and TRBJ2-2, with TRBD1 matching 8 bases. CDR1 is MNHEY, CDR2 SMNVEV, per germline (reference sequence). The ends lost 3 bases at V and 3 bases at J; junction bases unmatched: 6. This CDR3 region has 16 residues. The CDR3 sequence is CASSLFRGRDTGELFF. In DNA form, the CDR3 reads TGTGCCAGCAGTTTGTTCAGGGGGCGAGACACCGGGGAGCTGTTTTTT.

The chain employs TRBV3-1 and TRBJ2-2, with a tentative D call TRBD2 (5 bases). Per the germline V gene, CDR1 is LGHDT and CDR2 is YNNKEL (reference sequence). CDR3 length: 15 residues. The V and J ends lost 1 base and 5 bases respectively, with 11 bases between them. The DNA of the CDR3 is TGTGCCAGCAGCCAAGCCCGGGATCCAACCGGGGAGCTGTTTTTT. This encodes CASSQARDPTGELFF.

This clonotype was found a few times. CDR3 nucleotide sequence: TGCAGTGCTAGGGAGAGGGGGAACACCGGGGAGCTGTTTTTT. The encoded protein is CSARERGNTGELFF. This chain connects TRBV20-1 to TRBJ2-2; either TRBD1 or TRBD2 may supply D (5 bases each). Trimming took off 3 bases at V and 1 base at J, with 9 bases between the two ends. The CDR3 has 14 residues. The germline gives CDR1 DFQATT, CDR2 SNEGSKA (reference sequence).

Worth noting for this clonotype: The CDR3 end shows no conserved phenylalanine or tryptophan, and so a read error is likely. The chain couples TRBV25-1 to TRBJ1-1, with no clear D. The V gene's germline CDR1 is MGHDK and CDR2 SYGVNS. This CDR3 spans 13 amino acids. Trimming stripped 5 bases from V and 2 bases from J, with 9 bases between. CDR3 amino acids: CASSLTSNTEAFY. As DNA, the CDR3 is TGTGCCAGCAGTCTGACGTCTAACACTGAAGCTTTCTAT.

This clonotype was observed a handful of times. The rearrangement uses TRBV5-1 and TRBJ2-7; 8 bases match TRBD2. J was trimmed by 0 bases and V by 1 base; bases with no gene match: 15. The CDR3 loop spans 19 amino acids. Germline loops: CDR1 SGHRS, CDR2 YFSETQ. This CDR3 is CASSLILPLLAGDSYEQYF. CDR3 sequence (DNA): TGCGCCAGCAGCTTGATTCTTCCCCTCCTAGCGGGTGACTCCTACGAGCAGTACTTC.

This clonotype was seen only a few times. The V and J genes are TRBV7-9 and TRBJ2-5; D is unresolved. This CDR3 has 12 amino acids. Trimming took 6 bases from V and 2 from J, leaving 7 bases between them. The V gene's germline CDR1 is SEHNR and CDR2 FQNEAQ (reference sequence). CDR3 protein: CASRGSQETQYF. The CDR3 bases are TGTGCCAGCAGAGGGTCGCAAGAGACCCAGTACTTC. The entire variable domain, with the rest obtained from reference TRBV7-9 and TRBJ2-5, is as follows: DTGVSQNPRHKITKRGQNVTFRCDPISEHNRLYWYRQTLGQGPEFLTYFQNEAQLEKSRLLSDRFSAERPKGSFSTLEIQRTEQGDSAMYLCASRGSQETQYFGPGTRLLVL.

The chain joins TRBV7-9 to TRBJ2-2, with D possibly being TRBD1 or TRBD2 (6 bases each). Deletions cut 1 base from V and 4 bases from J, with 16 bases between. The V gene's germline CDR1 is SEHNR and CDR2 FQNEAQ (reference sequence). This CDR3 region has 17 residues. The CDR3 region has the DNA TGTGCCAGCAGCTTAGATTTCCGGGGGCGACGCACCGGGGAGCTGTTTTTT. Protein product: CASSLDFRGRRTGELFF.

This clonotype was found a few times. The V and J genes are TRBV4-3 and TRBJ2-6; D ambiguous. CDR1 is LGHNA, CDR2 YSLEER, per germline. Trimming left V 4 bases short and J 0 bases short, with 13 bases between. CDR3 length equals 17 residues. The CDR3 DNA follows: TGCGCCAGCAGCCCCGAACCGAGCCACTCTGGGGCCAACGTCCTGACTTTC. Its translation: CASSPEPSHSGANVLTF.